These 16 T cell receptor beta chains were all obtained from the same sample, sequenced in a study of shared clonotypes between healthy human individuals (dated by TCRdb to the early 2020s). The method was the immunoSEQ multiplex PCR assay. In its TCRdb copy, this immuneACCESS table keeps in-frame sequences only and misses some clones. Where compared with another copy, unresolved V genes explain less than half of these, and the others have no known cause. This sample has approximately 720,000 clones in its table, and more than 70% of those were observed once. Under 2% of the sample belongs to the ten largest clones. The sample was memory CD4+ T cells sorted from blood. Per the publication, the cell subset or site label means: CD45RA-negative fraction. The receptor set was obtained from a woman aged 25 to 39 in good health.

The chain couples TRBV9 to TRBJ2-3, with D hard to call. V lost 3 bases to trimming and J lost 4 bases, with 9 bases between them. CDR1 and CDR2 from the germline V gene are SGDLS and YYNGEE. The CDR3 totals 13 residues. CDR3 coding DNA: TGTGCCAGCAGCGCCCTGCAGGCAGATACGCAGTATTTT. It specifies CASSALQADTQYF.

The CDR3 region is CACKEYMNTEAFF. In nucleotides, the CDR3 is TGTGCCTGCAAGGAATACATGAACACTGAAGCTTTCTTT. The chain recombines TRBV14 with TRBJ1-1; D not resolved. Germline-derived CDR1 and CDR2 are SGHDN and FVKESK. The CDR3 loop spans 13 amino acids. The V and J ends lost 11 bases and 0 bases respectively, with 13 bases between them.

The chain carries TRBV11-2 and TRBJ1-3, with D possibly being TRBD1 (6 bases). CDR1 and CDR2 from the germline V gene are SGHAT and FQNNGV. This CDR3 contains 18 residues. V was clipped by 5 bases and J by 0 bases, with 20 bases between them. The CDR3 DNA reads as TGTGCCAGCAGCCCGAGATGGGACACACAGAGCTCTGGAAACACCATATATTTT. It codes for CASSPRWDTQSSGNTIYF.

A note on this clone: An end of the junction differs from the germline gene, which may be a read error. This chain connects TRBV19 to TRBJ2-7; D gene unclear. This CDR3 is 14 amino acids long. Germline loops: CDR1 LNHDA, CDR2 SQIVND (reference sequence). CDR3 DNA sequence: TGTGCCAGTAGTATAGACATTCTCTCCTACGGGCAGTACTTC. Amino acid sequence: CASSIDILSYGQYF.

The genes are TRBV2 and TRBJ1-5; unclear D gene. Germline-derived CDR1 and CDR2 are SNHLY and FYNNEI. Trimming removed 5 bases from V and 5 bases from J, with 13 bases in between. The CDR3 contains 14 residues. CDR3 in amino acids: CASSPNSGDQPQHF. CDR3 nucleotide sequence: TGTGCCAGCAGTCCCAATTCCGGAGATCAGCCCCAGCATTTT.

J is TRBJ2-1 and V is TRBV27; 8 bases fit TRBD2. Germline CDR1 and CDR2: MNHEY and SMNVEV (reference sequence). The CDR3 has 17 residues. V dropped 5 bases and J dropped 2; count of bases not matched to a gene: 11. CDR3 nucleotides: TGTGCCAGCAGTCTGTGGGGACTAGGGGGGCCCTACAATGAGCAGTTCTTC. Protein product: CASSLWGLGGPYNEQFF.

This clone was seen a few times. This chain uses TRBV18 with TRBJ2-7; weak D call: TRBD1 (6 bases). V was clipped by 2 bases and J by 1 base, with 9 bases between them. Germline V gene data show CDR1 as KGHSH and CDR2 as LQKENI. This CDR3 spans 14 amino acids. DNA of the CDR3: TGTGCCAGCTCACCAGGACAGAAGTCCTACGAGCAGTACTTC. It yields the protein CASSPGQKSYEQYF.

This chain joins TRBV29-1 and TRBJ2-7; 8 bases line up with TRBD1. The CDR3 is 14 residues long. With V trimmed by 7 bases and J by 6 bases, 14 bases remained unmatched. Germline V gene sequence: CDR1 SQVTM, CDR2 ANQGSEA. The CDR3 sequence is CSGTSGTGTREQYF. CDR3 DNA: TGCAGCGGGACCTCAGGGACAGGTACACGCGAGCAGTACTTC.

The rearrangement joins TRBV29-1 to TRBJ2-3, with a weak D call TRBD1 (5 bases). Trimming stripped 4 bases from V and 1 base from J, with 9 bases between. From germline, CDR1 is SQVTM and CDR2 ANQGSEA. The CDR3 consists of 13 residues. CDR3 bases: TGCAGCGTTGTAGGGGCCCGCACAGATACGCAGTATTTT. Its translation is CSVVGARTDTQYF.

V and J are TRBV28 and TRBJ1-2; 7 nucleotides match TRBD1. CDR1 is MDHEN, CDR2 SYDVKM, per germline. The ends lost 7 bases at V and 2 bases at J; junction bases unmatched: 7. This CDR3 comprises 14 residues. CDR3 amino acids: CASKTDRENYGYTF. The CDR3 nucleotides are TGTGCCAGCAAAACCGACAGGGAGAACTATGGCTACACCTTC.

This clone was seen ten or more times. Other DNA sequences from this sample encode an identical CDR3 as well. This chain links TRBV18 with TRBJ2-7; D is unclear. Trimming pared 2 bases from V and 2 bases from J, leaving 10 bases between. Looked up from germline, CDR1 is KGHSH and CDR2 is LQKENI. The CDR3 runs 14 residues. Here the CDR3 DNA reads TGTGCCAGCTCACCAAGAACGGAAACCTACGAGCAGTACTTC. This codes for CASSPRTETYEQYF.

The rearrangement uses TRBV28 and TRBJ1-2, with D uncertain. V was clipped by 3 bases and J by 6 bases, with 8 bases between them. This CDR3 spans 12 amino acids. Germline V gives CDR1 MDHEN, CDR2 SYDVKM. The CDR3 loop is CASSFQNNGYTF. CDR3 DNA sequence: TGTGCCAGCAGTTTCCAGAACAATGGCTACACCTTC.

This rearrangement joins TRBV4-1 to TRBJ1-5; no clear D gene. The CDR3 length is 12 residues. Trimming shortened V by 0 bases and J by 9 bases, and 6 bases separated the two germline ends. Germline V lookup: CDR1 MGHRA, CDR2 YSYEKL. In DNA, the CDR3 is TGCGCCAGCAGCCAAGAACAAGGGCCCCAGCATTTT. Translation: CASSQEQGPQHF.

The rearrangement uses TRBV21-1 and TRBJ1-1; TRBD1, the D gene given by the table, was not confirmed from the DNA. TRBV21-1 is a recognized pseudogene. CDR3 length equals 15 residues. CDR3 protein: CASSEDRGQRTEAFF. CDR3 nucleotides: TGTGCCAGCAGCGAAGACAGGGGGCAGAGGACTGAAGCTTTCTTT.

This clone was observed a single time. This chain uses TRBV2 with TRBJ1-1; D is perhaps TRBD1 (5 bases). Germline CDR1 and CDR2: SNHLY and FYNNEI. This CDR3 comprises 14 residues. V was trimmed by 3 bases and J by 5 bases, leaving 13 bases between them. The CDR3 here is CASSERGRGTEAFF. The CDR3 bases are TGTGCCAGCAGTGAGAGAGGGAGGGGAACTGAAGCTTTCTTT.

The chain has TRBV11-2 and TRBJ1-5; D uncertain. CDR3 length: 13 amino acids. Deletions cut 5 bases from V and 2 bases from J, with 7 bases between. CDR1 SGHAT and CDR2 FQNNGV come from the germline V gene. CDR3 coding DNA: TGTGCCAGCAGCGCCGCACGCAATCAGCCCCAGCATTTT. It encodes CASSAARNQPQHF.